These 13 T cell receptor beta chains originate from one sample sequenced in a study of cytomegalovirus exposure and HLA in healthy donors. PCR primers comprised 60 Vbeta and 13 Jbeta primers. The repertoire was sequenced with immunoSEQ multiplex PCR; TCRdb's copy has only in-frame clones and lacks some. The profile shows under 200,000 clones, around 74% of them singletons. The sequencing sample was made of PBMCs. These receptors all come from a man younger than 35 in good health and CMV-seronegative.

The J gene is TRBJ2-7, the V gene TRBV28, with 8 bases that match TRBD2. This CDR3 is built from 15 residues. Germline V gives CDR1 MDHEN, CDR2 SYDVKM. Losses at the gene ends were 5 bases for V and 2 bases for J; bases not matched to a gene: 8. This chain's CDR3 is CASSPPGSGAYEQYF. CDR3 sequence (DNA): TGTGCCAGCAGTCCTCCGGGTAGCGGGGCCTACGAGCAGTACTTC.

The J gene is TRBJ2-7, the V gene TRBV7-8; 8 nucleotides line up with TRBD2. The CDR3 has 17 amino acids. Per germline, CDR1 SGHVS and CDR2 FQNEAQ. The V and J ends lost 0 bases and 5 bases, in that order; junction bases with no gene match: 12. In nucleotides, the CDR3 is TGTGCCAGCAGCTTAGCCCGTCCTGGCGGGAGGTACAACGAGCAGTACTTC. It encodes CASSLARPGGRYNEQYF.

The chain couples TRBV6-4 to TRBJ2-3; 8 bases agree with TRBD2. Germline V lookup: CDR1 MRHNA, CDR2 SNTAGT. The CDR3 is 16 amino acids. Unmatched junction bases numbered 9, after V lost 6 bases and J lost 1 base. The CDR3 region is CASRPGGDSGTDTQYF. The CDR3 DNA reads as TGTGCCAGCAGGCCCGGGGGGGACTCCGGCACAGATACGCAGTATTTT.

This chain links TRBV19 with TRBJ2-2, with TRBD2 matching 11 bases. CDR1 LNHDA and CDR2 SQIVND come from the germline V gene (reference sequence). V was pared by 3 bases and J by 5 bases, with 8 bases of the junction left unmatched. This CDR3 region has 17 residues. The DNA for the CDR3 is TGTGCCAGTAGTATCGGGGTAGCGGGAGGGCCAACCGGGGAGCTGTTTTTT. Translating gives CASSIGVAGGPTGELFF.

The chain employs TRBV9 and TRBJ2-1, with D possibly TRBD2 on 5 matching bases. V shed 4 bases and J shed 0 bases, with 11 bases lying between them. CDR1 and CDR2 from the germline V gene are SGDLS and YYNGEE. This CDR3 spans 15 amino acids. The CDR3 DNA is TGTGCCAGCAGCTCCGGTGGGAGCTCCTACAATGAGCAGTTCTTC. Protein: CASSSGGSSYNEQFF.

This clone was counted only a few times. The chain employs TRBV4-3 and TRBJ1-1; unclear D gene. V lost 2 bases and J lost 8, with 15 bases in between. Germline V lookup: CDR1 LGHNA, CDR2 YSLEER. CDR3 length: 14 amino acids. CDR3 region: CASSQYLVLPEAFF. CDR3 nucleotide sequence: TGCGCCAGCAGCCAATATCTCGTCCTTCCCGAAGCTTTCTTT.

This chain links TRBV19 with TRBJ2-6, with D unresolved. Germline CDR1 reads LNHDA; CDR2 reads SQIVND (reference sequence). This CDR3 spans 16 amino acids. V lost 3 bases to trimming and J lost 0 bases, with 9 bases between them. CDR3 loop: CASSISGLSGANVLTF. The CDR3 DNA follows: TGTGCCAGTAGTATTTCCGGTCTCTCTGGGGCCAACGTCCTGACTTTC. The full variable domain, rest sourced from reference TRBV19 and TRBJ2-6, is DGGITQSPKYLFRKEGQNVTLSCEQNLNHDAMYWYRQDPGQGLRLIYYSQIVNDFQKGDIAEGYSVSREKKESFPLTVTSAQKNPTAFYLCASSISGLSGANVLTFGAGSRLTVL.

The chain has TRBV28 and TRBJ2-7; 7 bases match TRBD1. V shed 6 bases and J 4 bases; nucleotides not matched to a gene: 6. CDR3 length: 13 residues. Germline lookup yields CDR1 MDHEN and CDR2 SYDVKM. The CDR3 nucleotides read TGTGCCAGCAGAACCGGGACAGATTACGAGCAGTACTTC. It encodes CASRTGTDYEQYF.

This clone was detected a few times. The genes are TRBV28 and TRBJ1-6; D call uncertain. The CDR3 sequence is 15 residues long. Trimming took off 1 base at V and 13 bases at J, with 17 bases between the two ends. Germline V CDR1 and CDR2: MDHEN, SYDVKM. The CDR3 protein is CASSLSEGAVRPLHF. In nucleotides, the CDR3 is TGTGCCAGCAGTTTATCCGAGGGCGCAGTTCGTCCCCTCCACTTT.

The rearrangement links TRBV19 to TRBJ2-1; TRBD1 matches 7 bases. CDR3 length equals 14 residues. V was clipped by 7 bases and J by 12 bases; unmatched bases: 15. CDR1 is LNHDA, CDR2 SQIVND, per germline (reference sequence). This chain's CDR3 is CASTLSGDSLRQFF. The CDR3 bases are TGTGCCAGTACCCTCTCCGGGGACAGCCTTCGGCAGTTCTTC.

This chain uses TRBV19 with TRBJ2-1, with no clear D. Germline CDR1 reads LNHDA; CDR2 reads SQIVND (reference sequence). V was clipped by 10 bases and J by 4 bases, with 14 bases between them. The CDR3 is made up of 13 amino acids. DNA of the CDR3: TGTGCCATTAGCTCCCGAGGATACAATGAGCAGTTCTTC. Translation gives CAISSRGYNEQFF.

The J gene is TRBJ1-1, the V gene TRBV29-1, with 9 bases lining up with TRBD1. The CDR3 is 12 amino acids. The ends lost 6 bases at V and 4 bases at J; junction bases unmatched: 3. Germline V gives CDR1 SQVTM, CDR2 ANQGSEA. CDR3 bases: TGCAGCGTGACAGGGGGGTTCACTGAAGCTTTCTTT. As protein: CSVTGGFTEAFF.

The chain couples TRBV5-4 to TRBJ2-3; perhaps TRBD2 as D (5 bases). Between the trimmed V and J ends, which lost 6 bases and 2 bases, there was a span of 16 bases. The CDR3 runs 15 residues. Germline lookup yields CDR1 SGHNT and CDR2 YYREEE (reference sequence). The CDR3 region is CASIEKGELTDTQYF. CDR3 bases: TGTGCCAGCATCGAGAAGGGAGAACTCACAGATACGCAGTATTTT.